These 30 T cell receptor beta chains came from one sample sequenced in a study of blood T cell repertoires in COVID-19 (dated by TCRdb to between 2020 and 2021). The receptor library was made with the immunoSEQ multiplex PCR assay. This immuneACCESS table, as held by TCRdb, lists in-frame sequences with V and J called but not all clones. Of the missing ones, under half trace to an unresolved V gene in checked studies; the others have no known cause. For this sample the table gives about 84,000 clones, of which 86% were detected only once. Of the sample, around 1.3% is held by the ten largest clones. The sequenced material came from peripheral blood. The source is a man at least 80 years old with active or convalescent COVID-19.

This sequence joins TRBV19 and TRBJ2-2, with 10 positions matching TRBD1. CDR3 size: 16 residues. J gave up 3 bases and V 5 bases, and 6 bases lay outside the gene matches. Germline CDR1 and CDR2: LNHDA and SQIVND (reference sequence). The CDR3 loop reads CASSPDRGPYTGELFF. The CDR3 coding sequence is TGTGCCAGTAGTCCCGACAGGGGGCCGTACACCGGGGAGCTGTTTTTT.

The chain carries TRBV6-1 and TRBJ1-6; D call uncertain. This CDR3 contains 14 residues. Germline-derived CDR1 and CDR2 are MNHNS and SASEGT. V was clipped by 2 bases and J by 8 bases, with 10 bases between them. The CDR3 protein is CASSERGRDSPLHF. The CDR3 region has the DNA TGTGCCAGCAGTGAACGCGGGAGGGATTCACCCCTCCACTTT.

This chain links TRBV15 with TRBJ2-1, with D possibly matching TRBD1 (5 bases). This CDR3 has 16 residues. V dropped 0 bases and J dropped 0 bases, with 9 bases sitting between them. In germline, CDR1 is LNHNV, CDR2 YYDKDF (reference sequence). CDR3 region: CATSRELDISYNEQFF. CDR3 sequence (DNA): TGTGCCACCAGCAGAGAGCTGGACATCTCCTACAATGAGCAGTTCTTC.

The rearrangement links TRBV6-5 to TRBJ1-3; 8 bases line up with TRBD1. Germline trimming cut 4 bases from V and 8 bases from J; bases unmatched to any gene: 13. This CDR3 contains 16 residues. The germline V gene encodes CDR1 MNHEY and CDR2 SVGAGI. DNA of the CDR3: TGTGCCAGCAGTTCCCGAGGGGGGACAGGTCTGCACACCATATATTTT. This encodes CASSSRGGTGLHTIYF.

This chain links TRBV5-6 with TRBJ2-6; maybe TRBD2 (5 bases). The CDR3 sequence is 16 residues long. Germline CDR1 and CDR2: SGHDT and YYEEEE. Trimming cost V 2 bases and J 4 bases, with 13 bases left between them. CDR3 sequence (DNA): TGTGCCAGCAGCTTCTCACGCGGGCGCGGGGCCAACGTCCTGACTTTC. It encodes CASSFSRGRGANVLTF.

The chain combines TRBV5-1 with TRBJ1-3; no firm D call. Germline values: CDR1 SGHRS, CDR2 YFSETQ. V was clipped by 4 bases and J by 0 bases, with 11 bases between them. The CDR3 contains 15 residues. As DNA, the CDR3 is TGCGCCAGCAGCCCTACTGGGAGCTCTGGAAACACCATATATTTT. As protein: CASSPTGSSGNTIYF.

This clone appeared a single time. The rearrangement uses TRBV5-4 and TRBJ2-2; TRBD2 might be the D (5 bases). CDR3 size: 15 residues. Trimming took off 2 bases at V and 0 bases at J, with 8 bases between the two ends. The germline V gene has CDR1 SGHNT and CDR2 YYREEE (reference sequence). CDR3 loop: CASSFISANTGELFF. The CDR3 region has the DNA TGTGCCAGCAGCTTTATTAGCGCGAACACCGGGGAGCTGTTTTTT.

The chain uses TRBV9 and TRBJ2-3; D ambiguous. V gave up 2 bases and J gave up 0 bases, with 19 bases separating them. This CDR3 comprises 18 residues. CDR1 and CDR2 (germline): SGDLS, YYNGEE. The CDR3 loop is CASSVEGRSGLSTDTQYF. The CDR3 DNA follows: TGTGCCAGCAGCGTTGAAGGTCGATCGGGTCTTAGCACAGATACGCAGTATTTT.

The CDR3 coding sequence is TGTGCCAGCAGCCAAGTAGTCCTAGCGGAAGATACGCAGTATTTT. Amino acids: CASSQVVLAEDTQYF. This sequence joins TRBV4-2 and TRBJ2-3; TRBD2 aligns across 7 bases. The V and J ends lost 1 base and 5 bases, in that order; junction bases with no gene match: 6. The CDR3 consists of 15 residues. The germline V gene has CDR1 LGHNA and CDR2 YNFKEQ.

This clone was seen a single time. This chain links TRBV3-1 (or the pseudogene TRBV3-2) with TRBJ2-5, with D possibly being TRBD2 (6 bases). In germline, CDR1 is LGHDT, CDR2 YNNKEL (reference sequence). This CDR3 has 15 amino acids. Between the trimmed V and J ends, which lost 5 bases and 9 bases, there was a span of 22 bases. The CDR3 loop is CASSRLGTYNGAQYF. CDR3 DNA: TGTGCCAGCAGCAGATTAGGGACTTACAATGGGGCCCAGTACTTC.

The chain employs TRBV5-6 and TRBJ2-1; 10 bases map to TRBD2. The germline V gene encodes CDR1 SGHDT and CDR2 YYEEEE. This CDR3 comprises 15 residues. V shed 4 bases, J shed 5 bases, and the junction held 6 bases outside the gene matches. CDR3 region: CASSPGTSVNNEQFF. The CDR3 DNA follows: TGTGCCAGCAGCCCGGGGACTAGCGTTAACAATGAGCAGTTCTTC.

The chain combines TRBV6-6 with TRBJ1-4; 9 bases fit TRBD1. Germline values: CDR1 MNHNY, CDR2 SVGAGI (reference sequence). The V segment lost 6 bases and the J segment 8 bases; nucleotides outside the gene matches: 7. The CDR3 spans 14 residues. This CDR3 is CASSPTGGKEKLFF. The CDR3 coding sequence is TGTGCCAGCAGCCCGACAGGGGGAAAGGAAAAACTGTTTTTT.

This chain uses TRBV3-1 (or the pseudogene TRBV3-2) with TRBJ2-7, with TRBD2 identical over 13 bases. Trimming at V came to 2 bases and at J to 6 bases, leaving 4 bases not matched to a gene. Germline V CDR1 and CDR2: LGHDT, YNNKEL (reference sequence). The CDR3 contains 15 residues. The CDR3 sequence: CASSQTSGRALEQYF. As DNA, the CDR3 is TGTGCCAGCAGCCAAACTAGCGGGAGGGCCCTCGAGCAGTACTTC.

V usage is TRBV5-1 and J usage is TRBJ1-6, with 7 nucleotides matching TRBD1. Germline V CDR1 and CDR2: SGHRS, YFSETQ. The CDR3 is 17 amino acids. V lost 4 bases to trimming and J lost 0 bases; unmatched junction nucleotides: 7. CDR3 amino acids: CASSRGDRSSYNSPLHF. The CDR3 bases are TGCGCCAGCAGCCGAGGGGACAGAAGCTCCTATAATTCACCCCTCCACTTT.

The chain joins TRBV28 to TRBJ2-1; TRBD1 matches 8 bases. CDR3 size: 14 residues. V dropped 5 bases and J dropped 8; count of bases not matched to a gene: 8. The germline gives CDR1 MDHEN, CDR2 SYDVKM. The CDR3 here is CASSGPGTGDEQFF. The DNA of the CDR3 is TGTGCCAGCAGTGGACCCGGGACAGGCGATGAGCAGTTCTTC.

This chain uses TRBV5-1 with TRBJ2-5, with 8 bases aligning to TRBD2. The CDR3 covers 15 residues. Germline CDR1 SGHRS, CDR2 YFSETQ. The J segment lost 8 bases and the V segment lost 0 bases, leaving 9 bases of the junction unmatched. CDR3 in DNA: TGCGCCAGCAGCTTGGCCGGGGGGGCGACAAGCACCCAGTACTTC. It codes for CASSLAGGATSTQYF.

This clone was counted once. V is TRBV10-3 and J is TRBJ2-2; 8 bases align to TRBD1. V lost 5 bases, J lost 6 bases, and 5 bases stayed unmatched. The CDR3 has 14 amino acids. Germline loops: CDR1 ENHRY, CDR2 SYGVKD. Written as DNA, the CDR3 is TGTGCCATCAGTACCACGACAGGGGCCGGGGAGCTGTTTTTT. It codes for CAISTTTGAGELFF.

This chain uses TRBV2 with TRBJ1-1; 8 nucleotides line up with TRBD1. From germline, CDR1 is SNHLY and CDR2 FYNNEI. CDR3 length: 13 amino acids. Trimming cost V 6 bases and J 6 bases; bases outside gene matches: 6. This chain's CDR3 is CASSRTGSAEAFF. CDR3 DNA sequence: TGTGCCAGCAGCAGGACAGGGTCAGCTGAAGCTTTCTTT.

The gene calls are TRBV28 and TRBJ2-5; D call uncertain. V lost 5 bases, J lost 3 bases, and 22 bases lay in between. The germline V gene encodes CDR1 MDHEN and CDR2 SYDVKM. The CDR3 is 17 amino acids. CDR3 DNA sequence: TGTGCCAGCAGTCCACCCCTCCCCCCGCGAGCTGAAGAGACCCAGTACTTC. Protein: CASSPPLPPRAEETQYF.

The rearrangement joins TRBV4-1 to TRBJ1-2, with TRBD1 matching 10 bases. CDR1 and CDR2 (germline): MGHRA, YSYEKL. V shed 0 bases and J 8 bases; nucleotides not matched to a gene: 15. The CDR3 runs to 18 residues. CDR3 bases: TGCGCCAGCAGCCAAGAGGAGGGACAGGGGACTACCAGGGGAGGCTACACCTTC. Its protein is CASSQEEGQGTTRGGYTF.

This sequence joins TRBV5-6 and TRBJ2-7, with 7 bases that match TRBD1. The CDR3 totals 14 residues. With 3 bases clipped from V and 0 bases from J, the junction kept 3 bases outside the gene matches. The V gene's germline CDR1 is SGHDT and CDR2 YYEEEE. In nucleotides, the CDR3 is TGTGCCAGCAGCTCCCGGACAGGCTCCTACGAGCAGTACTTC. Translation: CASSSRTGSYEQYF.

The chain is built from TRBV18 and TRBJ2-1; D may be TRBD2 (5 bases). The ends were cut back, 0 bases at V and 0 bases at J, with 15 bases in the middle. This CDR3 is 18 amino acids long. The germline gives CDR1 KGHSH, CDR2 LQKENI. The CDR3, as DNA: TGTGCCAGCTCACCACCCCACCTAGCCGAACTCTCCTACAATGAGCAGTTCTTC. Translated: CASSPPHLAELSYNEQFF.

The rearrangement joins TRBV6-2 or TRBV6-3 to TRBJ2-7; possible D gene TRBD2, 5 bases. CDR3 length: 15 amino acids. The germline gives CDR1 MNHEY, CDR2 SVGEGT. V gave up 2 bases and J gave up 9 bases, with 20 bases separating them. DNA for the CDR3: TGTGCCAGCAGTTACGCCGGCCCGAAGAGACGGGGGCAGTACTTC. It specifies CASSYAGPKRRGQYF.

The chain links TRBV10-3 to TRBJ2-2; the match to TRBD1 covers 8 bases. Germline CDR1 is ENHRY and CDR2 is SYGVKD. The CDR3 is 13 residues long. The trim removed 10 bases at V and 1 base at J, leaving 2 bases unmatched. The DNA of the CDR3 is TGTGCCACGACAGGGGAGAACACCGGGGAGCTGTTTTTT. This encodes CATTGENTGELFF.

V and J are TRBV7-8 and TRBJ2-7; perhaps TRBD1 as D (6 bases). This CDR3 is built from 14 residues. Looked up from germline, CDR1 is SGHVS and CDR2 is FQNEAQ. The ends were cut back, 5 bases at V and 2 bases at J, with 13 bases in the middle. The CDR3 DNA reads as TGTGCCAGCAGCCGGTCGGGACACACCTACGAGCAGTACTTC. Protein product: CASSRSGHTYEQYF.

V is TRBV19 and J is TRBJ2-1, with 10 positions matching TRBD2. V dropped 7 bases and J dropped 6; count of bases not matched to a gene: 9. Germline V CDR1 and CDR2: LNHDA, SQIVND (reference sequence). This CDR3 has 15 amino acids. The CDR3 DNA follows: TGTGCCAGTACTGATCTGTCTAGCGGGGGCAATGAGCAGTTCTTC. Translation: CASTDLSSGGNEQFF.

This clone has a handful of counts. The genes are TRBV5-6 and TRBJ2-2; 10 nucleotides match TRBD2. Germline CDR1 reads SGHDT; CDR2 reads YYEEEE. The CDR3 contains 16 residues. Trimming removed 6 bases from V and 5 bases from J; junction bases left unmatched: 10. Here the CDR3 DNA reads TGTGCCAGCACTTTGGGTGCTAGCGGGAGAACCGGGGAGCTGTTTTTT. As protein: CASTLGASGRTGELFF.

The genes are TRBV28 and TRBJ1-6; possible D gene TRBD1, 5 bases. Germline CDR1 reads MDHEN; CDR2 reads SYDVKM. This CDR3 has 17 residues. The V end lost 8 bases, the J end lost 0 bases, and 17 bases lay between the germline ends. In DNA, the CDR3 is TGTGCCAGCGCAAGCGGGGGTCGGGGCTCCTATAATTCACCCCTCCACTTT. Its protein product is CASASGGRGSYNSPLHF.

V is TRBV6-6 and J is TRBJ2-3; D is perhaps TRBD2 (6 bases). The V end was cut by 2 bases, the J end by 5 bases, with 11 bases between. This CDR3 spans 14 amino acids. Germline CDR1 and CDR2: MNHNY and SVGAGI (reference sequence). The CDR3 nucleotides are TGTGCCAGCAGTTACCGGGACTTCCGAGATACGCAGTATTTT. It yields the protein CASSYRDFRDTQYF.

The chain carries TRBV28 and TRBJ2-3, with D possibly matching TRBD2 (6 bases). The ends were cut back, 4 bases at V and 11 bases at J, with 19 bases in the middle. Germline CDR1 MDHEN, CDR2 SYDVKM. This CDR3 is 14 amino acids long. CDR3 bases: TGTGCCAGCAGTTCCCCCCCCGAACTAGCTTGGCAGTATTTT. It encodes CASSSPPELAWQYF.